Shown below are 10 T cell receptor beta chains from a single sample sequenced in a study of OX40 agonist ivuxolimab in advanced cancers. Sequencing used immunoSEQ multiplex PCR; TCRdb keeps in-frame clones, though not all of them. The sample includes about 41,000 clones, around 87% of them seen just once. The starting material was CD4+ or CD8+ T cells sorted from blood, obtained in a trial of the OX40 agonist ivuxolimab. The receptors shown here come from an adult with an advanced solid tumor such as melanoma, head and neck, liver or kidney cancer.

The V gene is TRBV18, the J gene TRBJ2-1, with D possibly matching TRBD1 (6 bases). In germline, CDR1 is KGHSH, CDR2 LQKENI. Between the trimmed V and J ends, which lost 3 bases and 7 bases, there was a span of 10 bases. The length of the CDR3 is 13 residues. The CDR3 region is CASSPTGQNEQFF. The CDR3, as DNA: TGTGCCAGCTCACCTACAGGGCAGAATGAGCAGTTCTTC.

The chain uses TRBV6-6 and TRBJ1-4; D not certain. V lost 6 bases and J 3 bases, leaving 11 bases between the germline ends. Germline assignment: CDR1 MNHNY and CDR2 SVGAGI (reference sequence). The CDR3 covers 14 residues. The chain's CDR3 is CASSKGQANEKLFF. As DNA, the CDR3 is TGTGCCAGCAGCAAGGGCCAGGCTAATGAAAAACTGTTTTTT.

This chain links TRBV18 with TRBJ2-2; 7 nucleotides line up with TRBD1. Germline-derived CDR1 and CDR2 are KGHSH and LQKENI. This CDR3 comprises 15 residues. J was trimmed by 2 bases and V by 4 bases; bases with no gene match: 4. This CDR3 is CASSHRDSNTGELFF. CDR3 coding DNA: TGTGCCAGCTCACACCGGGACAGTAACACCGGGGAGCTGTTTTTT.

The chain uses TRBV5-1 and TRBJ1-2; 7 bases fit TRBD1. CDR1 is SGHRS, CDR2 YFSETQ, per germline. The CDR3 runs 14 residues. Unmatched junction bases numbered 7, after V lost 4 bases and J lost 4 bases. The CDR3 bases are TGCGCCAGCAGCCCCGGACAGGCCCCCTATGGCTACACCTTC. Protein sequence: CASSPGQAPYGYTF.

This clone was seen only once. The CDR3 DNA sequence: TGCAGCGTTGGCGCTCTGGGACTAGCGGGAGCCTCAGATACGCAGTATTTT. Its protein product is CSVGALGLAGASDTQYF. V usage is TRBV29-1 and J usage is TRBJ2-3, with 14 bases lining up with TRBD2. The CDR3 loop spans 17 amino acids. CDR1 SQVTM and CDR2 ANQGSEA come from the germline V gene. Losses at the gene ends were 4 bases for V and 4 bases for J; bases not matched to a gene: 10.

The CDR3 spells CASSDRGLEQYF. DNA of the CDR3: TGTGCCAGCAGTGACAGGGGGCTCGAGCAGTACTTC. The V gene is TRBV6-6, the J gene TRBJ2-7; 10 positions match TRBD1. Per germline, CDR1 MNHNY and CDR2 SVGAGI (reference sequence). The CDR3 consists of 12 residues. The V gene end was trimmed by 5 bases and the J gene end by 6 bases; junction bases not matched to a gene: 1.

The rearrangement joins TRBV27 to TRBJ2-5; 7 positions agree with TRBD1. The J call is doubtful: the DNA matches TRBJ2-7 better. CDR1 is MNHEY and CDR2 is SMNVEV in the germline V gene (reference sequence). CDR3 length: 16 residues. CDR3 sequence reads: CASSRIGTGARYEQYF. CDR3 nucleotide sequence: TGTGCCAGCTCCCGAATCGGCACAGGGGCCAGGTACGAGCAGTACTTC.

V usage is TRBV19 and J usage is TRBJ1-5, with a tentative D call TRBD1 (5 bases). The CDR3 spans 14 residues. The ends were cut back, 3 bases at V and 6 bases at J, with 12 bases in the middle. Per the germline V gene, CDR1 is LNHDA and CDR2 is SQIVND (reference sequence). CDR3 coding DNA: TGTGCCAGTAGTATCCCCAGGGTTCGTCAGCCCCAGCATTTT. It yields the protein CASSIPRVRQPQHF.

CDR3 coding DNA: TGTGCCAGCAGTTCGGGGCAGGTACCCTCCTACGAGCAGTACTTC. Translation gives CASSSGQVPSYEQYF. The chain links TRBV27 to TRBJ2-7; D is possibly TRBD1 or TRBD2 (5 bases each). From germline, CDR1 is MNHEY and CDR2 SMNVEV (reference sequence). V was pared by 4 bases and J by 0 bases, with 13 bases between. The CDR3 is made up of 15 amino acids.

The CDR3 nucleotides read TGCGCCAGCAGCCAAGGTTTAGCGGGGTACACAGATACGCAGTATTTT. Residues: CASSQGLAGYTDTQYF. The chain links TRBV4-1 to TRBJ2-3; 8 positions agree with TRBD2. Germline V gene lookup returns CDR1 MGHRA and CDR2 YSYEKL. J gave up 2 bases and V 1 base, and 5 bases lay outside the gene matches. This CDR3 has 16 residues.